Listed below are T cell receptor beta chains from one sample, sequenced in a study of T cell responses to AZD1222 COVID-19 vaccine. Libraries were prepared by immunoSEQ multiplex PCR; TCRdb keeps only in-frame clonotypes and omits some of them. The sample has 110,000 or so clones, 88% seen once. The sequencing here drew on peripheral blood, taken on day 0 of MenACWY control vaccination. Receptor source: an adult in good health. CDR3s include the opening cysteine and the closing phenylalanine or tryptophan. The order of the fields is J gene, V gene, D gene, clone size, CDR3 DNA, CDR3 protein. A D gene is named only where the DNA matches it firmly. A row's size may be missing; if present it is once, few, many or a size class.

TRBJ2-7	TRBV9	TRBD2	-	TGTGCCAGCAGCCCCTCCGGGACTAGCCTCTACGAGCAGTACTTC	CASSPSGTSLYEQYF
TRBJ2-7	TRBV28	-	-	TGTGCCAGCAGTTTGTCAGGGATGTACGAGCAGTACTTC	CASSLSGMYEQYF
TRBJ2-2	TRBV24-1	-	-	TGTGCCACCAGTGATTTGCCTCAGACAGGGAACACCGGGGAGCTGTTTTTT	CATSDLPQTGNTGELFF
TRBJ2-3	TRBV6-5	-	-	TGTGCCAGCAGCCGGGAGCCTCGGACAGATACGCAGTATTTT	CASSREPRTDTQYF
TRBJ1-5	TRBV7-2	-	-	TGTGCCAGCAGCTCACAGGGTTGGCAGCCCCAGCATTTT	CASSSQGWQPQHF
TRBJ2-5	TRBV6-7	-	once	TGTGCCAGCAGCGGGTCCCAGTACTTC	CASSGSQYF
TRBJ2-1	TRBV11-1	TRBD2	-	TGTGCCAGCAGCCGAGGGCGGGAGATGTACAATGAGCAGTTCTTC	CASSRGREMYNEQFF
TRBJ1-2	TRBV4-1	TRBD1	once	TGCGCCAGCAGCCAAGATCCCGCGGGACAGGATAACTATGGCTACACCTTC	CASSQDPAGQDNYGYTF
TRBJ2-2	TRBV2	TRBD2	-	TGTGCCAGCAGTGAAACTAGCGCCGGGGAGCTGTTTTTT	CASSETSAGELFF
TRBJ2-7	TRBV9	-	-	TGTGCCAGCGCCAAGGGGGTGTCCTACGAGCAGTACTTC	CASAKGVSYEQYF
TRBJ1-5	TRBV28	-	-	TGTGCCAGCAGAACCGCCAATCAGCCCCAGCATTTT	CASRTANQPQHF
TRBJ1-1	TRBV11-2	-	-	TGTGCCAGCAGCTGGGGGCAGGGGAACACTGAAGCTTTCTTT	CASSWGQGNTEAFF
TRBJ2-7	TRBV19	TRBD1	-	TGTGCCAGTAGTGTAGGACAGGGCCCCTACGAGCAGTACTTC	CASSVGQGPYEQYF
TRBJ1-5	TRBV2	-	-	TGTGCCAGCACAACAGTTAAAAATCAGCCCCAGCATTTT	CASTTVKNQPQHF
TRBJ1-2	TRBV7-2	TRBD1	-	TGTGCCAGCAGCTTGGACAGGGGGCAGGGTGGCTACACCTTC	CASSLDRGQGGYTF
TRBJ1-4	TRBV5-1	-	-	TGCGCCAGCAGCTCGAAGACAGGACCTAATGAAAAACTGTTTTTT	CASSSKTGPNEKLFF
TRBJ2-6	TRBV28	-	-	TGTGCCAGCAGTTCCCTGAACGGGGCCAACGTCCTGACTTTC	CASSSLNGANVLTF
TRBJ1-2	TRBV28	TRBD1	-	TGTGCCAGCAGAGGGACAGGGGAGTTCGTTAGCTATGGCTACACCTTC	CASRGTGEFVSYGYTF
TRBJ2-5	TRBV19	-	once	TGTGCCAGTAGTAGCGGGGCTCAAGAGACCCGGTACTTC	CASSSGAQETRYF
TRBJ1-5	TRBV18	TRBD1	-	TGTGCCAGCTCACCCGGTACAGGGGGCAATCAGCCCCAGCATTTT	CASSPGTGGNQPQHF
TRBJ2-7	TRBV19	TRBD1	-	TGTGCCAGTAGTATAAGACGGGGACAGGGAGAATCCGAGCAGTACTTC	CASSIRRGQGESEQYF
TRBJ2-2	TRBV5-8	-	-	TGTGCCAGCAGCTTACTCTCCGGGGAGCTGTTTTTT	CASSLLSGELFF
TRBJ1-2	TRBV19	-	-	TGTGCCAGTAGTATAGGCTTCGGACCGTCCTATGGCTACACCTTC	CASSIGFGPSYGYTF
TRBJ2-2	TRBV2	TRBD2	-	TGTGCCAGCAGTGTCTCTAGCGGGGGCCTGAACACCGGGGAGCTGTTTTTT	CASSVSSGGLNTGELFF
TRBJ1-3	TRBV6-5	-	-	TGTGCCAGCAGTTACTCGACGCTTGGGACCATATATTTT	CASSYSTLGTIYF
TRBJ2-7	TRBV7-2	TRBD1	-	TGTGCCAGCAGCTATGGACAGGGGGCCCCCTTTCGCTACGAGCAGTACTTC	CASSYGQGAPFRYEQYF
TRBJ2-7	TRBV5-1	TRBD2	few	TGCGCCAGCAGCACGACTAGCGGGGGGACCTACGAGCAGTACTTC	CASSTTSGGTYEQYF
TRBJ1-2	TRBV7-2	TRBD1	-	TGTGCCAGCAGCTTGCAGGGACAGGTAACACACTATGGCTACACCTTC	CASSLQGQVTHYGYTF
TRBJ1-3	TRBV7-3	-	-	TGTGCCAGCAGCTTAACCGCTGGAAACACCATATATTTT	CASSLTAGNTIYF
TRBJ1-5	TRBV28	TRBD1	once	TGTGCCAGCAGTTCTGGACCGGGACAGGGGGATCAGCCCCAGCATTTT	CASSSGPGQGDQPQHF
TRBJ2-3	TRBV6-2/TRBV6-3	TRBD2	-	TGTGCCAGCAGTTTCCTTAGCGGGGGCGGAGGAAATACGCAGTATTTT	CASSFLSGGGGNTQYF
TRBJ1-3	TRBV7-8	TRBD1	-	TGTGCCAGCAGCACCTACAGGGGCAAGTCTGGAAACACCATATATTTT	CASSTYRGKSGNTIYF
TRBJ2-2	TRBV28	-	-	TGTGCCAGCAGTTTTTCCACCGGGGAGCTGTTTTTT	CASSFSTGELFF
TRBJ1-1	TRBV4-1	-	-	TGCGCCAGCAGCCAAAGGGAAAAGAACACTGAAGCTTTCTTT	CASSQREKNTEAFF
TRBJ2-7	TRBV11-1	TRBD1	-	TGTGCCAGCAGCCTGGACAGGGAAGACGAGCAGTACTTC	CASSLDREDEQYF
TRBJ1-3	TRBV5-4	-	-	TGTGCCAGCAGTCTCACGCGGGTCGGGCTCTACTCTGGAAACACCATATATTTT	CASSLTRVGLYSGNTIYF
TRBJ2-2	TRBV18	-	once	TGTGCCAGCTCACCCCACGTACACGGTCTGGACACCGGGGAGCTGTTTTTT	CASSPHVHGLDTGELFF
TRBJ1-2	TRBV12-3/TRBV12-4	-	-	TGTGCCAGCAGTTTAGACGCAGGGTTTGGCTACACCTTC	CASSLDAGFGYTF
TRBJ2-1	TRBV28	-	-	TGTGCCAGCAGAAGGACCGGGGGTGAGCAGTTCTTC	CASRRTGGEQFF
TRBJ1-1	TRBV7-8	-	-	TGTGCCAGCAGCTTACGGACGAACACTGAAGCTTTCTTT	CASSLRTNTEAFF
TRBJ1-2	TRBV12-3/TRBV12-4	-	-	TGTGCCAGCAGTTTATCAGAGGTCCATGGCTACACCTTC	CASSLSEVHGYTF
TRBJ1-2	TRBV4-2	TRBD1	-	TGTGCCAGCAGCCAAGTTCACGACAGGGAATACGGCTATGGCTACACCTTC	CASSQVHDREYGYGYTF
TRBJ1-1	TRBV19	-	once	TGTGCCAGTAGGACGTGGACAGACACCCTGAACACTGAAGCTTTCTTT	CASRTWTDTLNTEAFF
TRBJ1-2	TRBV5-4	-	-	TGTGCCAGCAGCTTGGAAGACAGGAACTATGGCTACACCTTC	CASSLEDRNYGYTF
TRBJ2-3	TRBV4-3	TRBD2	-	TGCGCCAGCAGCCAAGAGAGGGGGACTAGCGGGAGGCGAGATACGCAGTATTTT	CASSQERGTSGRRDTQYF
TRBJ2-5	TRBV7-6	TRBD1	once	TGTGCCAGCAGCTTAATCGTAGACAGGGGGCGAGAGACCCAGTACTTC	CASSLIVDRGRETQYF
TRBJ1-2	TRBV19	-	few	TGTGCCAGTTCCCCCGTAGGAGGGGCAGGCTATGGCTACACCTTC	CASSPVGGAGYGYTF
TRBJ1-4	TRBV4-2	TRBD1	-	TGTGCCAGCAGCCAAACCCGACAGGGGCAACTGTTTTTT	CASSQTRQGQLFF
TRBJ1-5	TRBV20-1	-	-	TGCAGTGCTAGTTCGGCAGGGAGCGGTAGCAATCAGCCCCAGCATTTT	CSASSAGSGSNQPQHF
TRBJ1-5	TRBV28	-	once	TGTGCCAGCAGTTTAATCTATAGCAATCAGCCCCAGCATTTT	CASSLIYSNQPQHF
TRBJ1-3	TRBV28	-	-	TGTGCCAGCAGTTCCCCCCGTCGCTCTGGAAACACCATATATTTT	CASSSPRRSGNTIYF
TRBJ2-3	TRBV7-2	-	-	TGTGCCAGCAGCTTAGCGGGGAGGAGAGATACGCAGTATTTT	CASSLAGRRDTQYF